Listed here are 22 T cell receptor beta chains from one sample, sequenced in a study of blood T cell repertoires in COVID-19. Data came from immunoSEQ multiplex PCR; TCRdb stores just in-frame clones and leaves some out. The table records some 250,000 clones, 65% to 85% of them present only once. The specimen was peripheral blood. These receptors were taken from a man aged 40-49 years with active or convalescent COVID-19.

The chain recombines TRBV7-9 with TRBJ2-3, with unresolved D. V was trimmed by 5 bases and J by 4 bases, leaving 13 bases between them. Germline V CDR1 and CDR2: SEHNR, FQNEAQ (reference sequence). CDR3 length: 14 residues. CDR3 residues: CASSDFEGADTQYF. As DNA, the CDR3 is TGTGCCAGCAGCGACTTTGAAGGCGCAGATACGCAGTATTTT.

The rearrangement links TRBV9 to TRBJ1-2; no clear D gene. From germline, CDR1 is SGDLS and CDR2 YYNGEE. The CDR3 contains 15 residues. V was pared by 0 bases and J by 4 bases, with 13 bases between. The CDR3 reads CASSVADRSRYGYTF. The CDR3 DNA reads TGTGCCAGCAGCGTAGCTGATCGGTCTCGCTATGGCTACACCTTC.

The chain uses TRBV30 and TRBJ1-1; D gene uncertain. The CDR3 has 12 amino acids. Trimming removed 7 bases at V and 1 base at J, with 10 bases between. CDR1 and CDR2 from the germline V gene are GTSNPN and SVGIG (reference sequence). The CDR3 region has the DNA TGTGCCTCGGGATTTCAGAACACTGAAGCTTTCTTT. This translates into CASGFQNTEAFF.

This chain connects TRBV9 to TRBJ2-7; D may be TRBD2 (6 bases). The germline V gene has CDR1 SGDLS and CDR2 YYNGEE. The CDR3 spans 14 residues. V was shortened by 0 bases and J by 6 bases, with 13 bases between the two germline ends. CDR3 region: CASSVAPRDSEQYF. DNA of the CDR3: TGTGCCAGCAGCGTAGCTCCACGGGACTCCGAGCAGTACTTC.

The chain links TRBV5-6 to TRBJ2-2; tentative D call: TRBD1 (5 bases). The CDR3 loop spans 13 amino acids. V was cut by 1 base and J by 6 bases, with 7 bases left in between. From germline, CDR1 is SGHDT and CDR2 YYEEEE. In DNA form, the CDR3 reads TGTGCCAGCAGCTTGACAGGTCCCGGGGAGCTGTTTTTT. This encodes CASSLTGPGELFF.

The gene calls are TRBV7-9 and TRBJ1-3; the D is unclear. Germline V gene sequence: CDR1 SEHNR, CDR2 FQNEAQ (reference sequence). CDR3 length: 14 residues. Trimming cost V 5 bases and J 0 bases, with 8 bases left between them. CDR3 protein: CASSHGVSGNTIYF. The CDR3 DNA reads TGTGCCAGCAGCCACGGGGTCTCTGGAAACACCATATATTTT.

CDR3 loop: CASSSDRNTEAFF. The CDR3 DNA reads TGTGCCAGCAGCTCAGACAGGAACACTGAAGCTTTCTTT. The genes are TRBV11-2 and TRBJ1-1; D possibly corresponds to TRBD1 (5 bases). The CDR3 has 13 amino acids. Germline V CDR1 and CDR2: SGHAT, FQNNGV. Trimming stripped 4 bases from V and 1 base from J, with 7 bases between. The variable domain in full, completed from reference TRBV11-2 and TRBJ1-1, reads EAGVAQSPRYKIIEKRQSVAFWCNPISGHATLYWYQQILGQGPKLLIQFQNNGVVDDSQLPKDRFSAERLKGVDSTLKIQPAKLEDSAVYLCASSSDRNTEAFFGQGTRLTVV.

The chain carries TRBV19 and TRBJ1-1, with 7 nucleotides matching TRBD1. V dropped 4 bases and J dropped 3; count of bases not matched to a gene: 8. This CDR3 spans 15 amino acids. Germline V gene lookup returns CDR1 LNHDA and CDR2 SQIVND (reference sequence). DNA for the CDR3: TGTGCCAGTAGTACCCAGGACAGGTGGGACACTGAAGCTTTCTTT. It is translated as CASSTQDRWDTEAFF.

This chain joins TRBV7-2 and TRBJ1-2; D possibly corresponds to TRBD1 (5 bases). V lost 4 bases and J 4 bases, leaving 22 bases between the germline ends. This CDR3 contains 17 residues. From germline, CDR1 is SGHTA and CDR2 FQGNSA. In DNA form, the CDR3 reads TGTGCCAGCAGCTCCACGACTAAGGAGCGGGGGGGCTATGGCTACACCTTC. Translated, it gives CASSSTTKERGGYGYTF. The complete variable domain, with remaining parts taken from reference TRBV7-2 and TRBJ1-2, reads GAGVSQSPSNKVTEKGKDVELRCDPISGHTALYWYRQSLGQGLEFLIYFQGNSAPDKSGLPSDRFSAERTGGSVSTLTIQRTQQEDSAVYLCASSSTTKERGGYGYTFGSGTRLTVV.

The chain carries TRBV6-1 and TRBJ1-5; D possibly corresponds to TRBD1 (5 bases). V gave up 5 bases and J gave up 3 bases, with 11 bases separating them. CDR3 length: 14 residues. Germline V gene sequence: CDR1 MNHNS, CDR2 SASEGT. The CDR3 reads CASSKEGHNQPQHF. DNA of the CDR3: TGTGCCAGCAGTAAGGAGGGGCACAATCAGCCCCAGCATTTT.

The V call is TRBV11-1, the J call TRBJ2-2; perhaps TRBD1 as D (5 bases). The CDR3 sequence is 14 residues long. V was cut by 4 bases and J by 1 base, with 7 bases left in between. CDR1 is SGHAT, CDR2 FQDESV, per germline (reference sequence). The CDR3 DNA follows: TGTGCCAGCAGCTCCGACAGGAACACCGGGGAGCTGTTTTTT. Translating it yields CASSSDRNTGELFF. Complete variable domain (other parts from reference TRBV11-1 and TRBJ2-2): EAEVAQSPRYKITEKSQAVAFWCDPISGHATLYWYRQILGQGPELLVQFQDESVVDDSQLPKDRFSAERLKGVDSTLKIQPAELGDSAMYLCASSSDRNTGELFFGEGSRLTVL.

The genes are TRBV24-1 and TRBJ2-5; maybe TRBD2 (6 bases). In germline, CDR1 is KGHDR, CDR2 SFDVKD. Between the trimmed V and J ends, which lost 2 bases and 5 bases, there was a span of 20 bases. CDR3 length: 17 residues. In DNA form, the CDR3 reads TGTGCCACCAGTGATTCGGTGGAGGGACCTTCGTGGGAGACCCAGTACTTC. This sequence encodes CATSDSVEGPSWETQYF.

This clone was observed once. This chain joins TRBV7-2 and TRBJ1-4; no reliable D call. The germline CDR1 and CDR2 sequences are SGHTA and FQGNSA. This CDR3 is 13 amino acids long. Trimming left V 8 bases short and J 3 bases short, with 10 bases between. The CDR3, as DNA: TGTGCCAGCCGCGAGGCCCCTAATGAAAAACTGTTTTTT. Translated: CASREAPNEKLFF.

The V and J genes are TRBV29-1 and TRBJ2-2; possibly TRBD1 for D (5 bases). CDR3 length equals 14 residues. With 4 bases removed from V and 0 bases from J, the gap between germline ends came to 9 bases. Germline V gene sequence: CDR1 SQVTM, CDR2 ANQGSEA. The CDR3 coding sequence is TGCAGCGTTGGTGACAGAGCGAACACCGGGGAGCTGTTTTTT. Protein product: CSVGDRANTGELFF.

The V gene is TRBV6-5, the J gene TRBJ2-2; the match to TRBD2 covers 9 bases. Trimming took 2 bases from V and 7 from J; bases not matched to a gene: 8. Germline CDR1 MNHEY, CDR2 SVGAGI. The CDR3 extends over 16 amino acids. The CDR3 DNA reads as TGTGCCAGCAGTTACCAATTGGGACTAGCAATCGGGGAGCTGTTTTTT. Translated: CASSYQLGLAIGELFF.

The rearrangement uses TRBV30 and TRBJ1-6; tentatively, D is TRBD1 (6 bases). The CDR3 sequence is 12 residues long. Trimming stripped 0 bases from V and 9 bases from J, with 6 bases between. Germline V lookup: CDR1 GTSNPN, CDR2 SVGIG (reference sequence). The CDR3 coding sequence is TGTGCCTGGAGTGTAGGGGGTTCACCCCTCCACTTT. Translating it yields CAWSVGGSPLHF.

This chain links TRBV9 with TRBJ2-7; the match to TRBD1 covers 8 bases. Germline CDR1 SGDLS, CDR2 YYNGEE. The V and J ends lost 4 bases and 6 bases, in that order; junction bases with no gene match: 12. This CDR3 comprises 15 residues. This chain's CDR3 is CASSLSGQGQAEQYF. The CDR3, as DNA: TGTGCCAGCAGCTTAAGCGGACAGGGTCAGGCCGAGCAGTACTTC.

The V gene is TRBV5-1, the J gene TRBJ2-5, with TRBD2 matching 11 bases. Germline CDR1 SGHRS, CDR2 YFSETQ. The CDR3 is made up of 17 amino acids. J was trimmed by 1 base and V by 0 bases; bases with no gene match: 5. CDR3 in amino acids: CASSLGQGLAVQETQYF. In nucleotides, the CDR3 is TGCGCCAGCAGCTTGGGACAGGGACTAGCGGTCCAAGAGACCCAGTACTTC.

This clone was observed a single time. This sequence joins TRBV21-1 and TRBJ2-5; the table names TRBD1, a call not compared with the DNA. TRBV21-1 is a pseudogene locus. The length of the CDR3 is 14 residues. This chain's CDR3 is CASSKQGAQETQYF. In nucleotides, the CDR3 is TGTGCCAGCAGCAAACAGGGGGCGCAAGAGACCCAGTACTTC.

This clone was observed a few times. The CDR3 DNA sequence: TGTGCCTGGAGTGTTGGGCAGGGGGCTCACGAGCAGTACTTC. It codes for CAWSVGQGAHEQYF. The chain carries TRBV30 and TRBJ2-7, with 8 bases lining up with TRBD1. The CDR3 runs to 14 residues. Trimming at V came to 0 bases and at J to 5 bases, leaving 6 bases not matched to a gene. Germline lookup yields CDR1 GTSNPN and CDR2 SVGIG (reference sequence).

The J gene is TRBJ2-7, the V gene TRBV27; TRBD1 aligns across 7 bases. J lost 2 bases, V lost 8 bases, and 12 bases had no gene match. The CDR3 is 15 amino acids. Germline V CDR1 and CDR2: MNHEY, SMNVEV (reference sequence). CDR3 nucleotides: TGTGCCAGCGCTCGATACCGGGACAGCACCTACGAGCAGTACTTC. Residues: CASARYRDSTYEQYF.

The V gene is TRBV3-1 (or the pseudogene TRBV3-2), the J gene TRBJ1-3; D might be TRBD1 (5 bases). Trimming took 3 bases from V and 0 from J, leaving 18 bases between them. This CDR3 spans 18 amino acids. Germline assignment: CDR1 LGHDT and CDR2 YNNKEL (reference sequence). CDR3 loop: CASSQGTLRGGSGNTIYF. The DNA for the CDR3 is TGTGCCAGCAGCCAGGGGACTCTTCGGGGAGGCTCTGGAAACACCATATATTTT.